The 20 T cell receptor beta chains reported below all come from one sample, sequenced in a study of blood T cell repertoires in COVID-19. Sequencing used immunoSEQ multiplex PCR; TCRdb keeps in-frame clones, though not all of them. The data show roughly 200,000 clones, roughly four fifths seen once. The sample was peripheral blood. These receptors originate from a woman aged 80 or older with COVID-19, enrolled during active disease.

This rearrangement joins TRBV5-1 to TRBJ1-1, with D possibly being TRBD1 (5 bases). This CDR3 is built from 13 residues. Germline V gene data show CDR1 as SGHRS and CDR2 as YFSETQ. V was cut by 4 bases and J by 12 bases, with 19 bases left in between. CDR3 sequence (DNA): TGCGCCAGCAGCCGTAGCGACAGCGGGGAAACTTTCTTT. This sequence encodes CASSRSDSGETFF. Drawing the rest from reference TRBV5-1 and TRBJ1-1, the complete variable domain is KAGVTQTPRYLIKTRGQQVTLSCSPISGHRSVSWYQQTPGQGLQFLFEYFSETQRNKGNFPGRFSGRQFSNSRSEMNVSTLELGDSALYLCASSRSDSGETFFGQGTRLTVV.

The chain joins TRBV12-3 or TRBV12-4 to TRBJ1-2, with D uncertain. V was trimmed by 5 bases and J by 4 bases, leaving 8 bases between them. The CDR3 extends over 12 amino acids. CDR3 DNA sequence: TGTGCCAGCAGTCCCAACATCTATGGCTACACCTTC. It encodes CASSPNIYGYTF.

CDR3 DNA: TGTGCCAGCAGCATCCCCGGGGAAAACATTCAGTACTTC. Translating it yields CASSIPGENIQYF. The chain has TRBV5-4 and TRBJ2-4; the D gene is possibly TRBD2 (5 bases). Germline lookup yields CDR1 SGHNT and CDR2 YYREEE (reference sequence). V lost 4 bases and J 5 bases, leaving 10 bases between the germline ends. The CDR3 totals 13 residues.

The rearrangement uses TRBV18 and TRBJ2-2, with 8 bases that match TRBD1. Trimming cost V 5 bases and J 1 base; bases outside gene matches: 6. The germline gives CDR1 KGHSH, CDR2 LQKENI. The CDR3 has 16 amino acids. The CDR3 DNA is TGTGCCAGCTCAGCTACCGGGACAGGGAACACCGGGGAGCTGTTTTTT. Translating gives CASSATGTGNTGELFF. Full variable domain (missing parts from reference TRBV18 and TRBJ2-2): NAGVMQNPRHLVRRRGQEARLRCSPMKGHSHVYWYRQLPEEGLKFMVYLQKENIIDESGMPKERFSAEFPKEGPSILRIQQVVRGDSAAYFCASSATGTGNTGELFFGEGSRLTVL.

This sequence joins TRBV5-1 and TRBJ1-1, with a possible D match to TRBD1 (6 bases). CDR3 length: 16 amino acids. V lost 0 bases, J lost 4 bases, and 16 bases lay in between. From germline, CDR1 is SGHRS and CDR2 YFSETQ. The CDR3, as DNA: TGCGCCAGCAGCTTGGCCTCTAACAGGGTTTTCACTGAAGCTTTCTTT. Residues: CASSLASNRVFTEAFF.

This clone was seen ten or more times. This chain joins TRBV28 and TRBJ1-2; D ambiguous. The CDR3 spans 12 residues. Germline CDR1 reads MDHEN; CDR2 reads SYDVKM. Trimming removed 10 bases from V and 8 bases from J, with 17 bases in between. CDR3 nucleotides: TGTGCCACTCAAGACCCAGGAGGGGGCTACACCTTC. Protein product: CATQDPGGGYTF.

Here the CDR3 reads CASSYAGVSYNEQFF. CDR3 bases: TGTGCCAGCAGTTACGCGGGGGTCTCCTACAATGAGCAGTTCTTC. V gene TRBV6-5 combines with J gene TRBJ2-1; 7 nucleotides agree with TRBD2. V trimming: 2 bases; J trimming: 0 bases; junction bases outside the gene matches: 1. CDR3 size: 15 residues. CDR1 is MNHEY, CDR2 SVGAGI, per germline.

This clone was observed a handful of times. The rearrangement uses TRBV29-1 and TRBJ2-4; 7 nucleotides line up with TRBD1. Germline values: CDR1 SQVTM, CDR2 ANQGSEA. With V trimmed by 3 bases and J by 12 bases, 11 bases remained unmatched. The CDR3 covers 13 residues. The CDR3 DNA reads as TGCAGCGTTGAGATTGTGGAGACAGGGCATCAGTACTTC. Protein sequence: CSVEIVETGHQYF.

The V call is TRBV5-5, the J call TRBJ1-4; D possibly corresponds to TRBD1 (5 bases). The CDR3 is 14 amino acids. Germline V gene lookup returns CDR1 SGHKS and CDR2 YYEKEE (reference sequence). V lost 3 bases, J lost 5 bases, and 11 bases lay in between. The CDR3 spells CASSWGGENEKLFF. CDR3 coding DNA: TGTGCCAGCAGCTGGGGGGGAGAGAATGAAAAACTGTTTTTT.

The gene calls are TRBV6-5 and TRBJ1-2; perhaps TRBD1 as D (5 bases). Germline V gives CDR1 MNHEY, CDR2 SVGAGI. This CDR3 spans 15 amino acids. V was cut by 3 bases and J by 5 bases, with 16 bases left in between. The CDR3 DNA reads as TGTGCCAGCAGTTATTATGCGGGGGAGAATTATGGCTACACCTTC. The encoded protein is CASSYYAGENYGYTF.

This chain joins TRBV11-1 and TRBJ2-1; 9 nucleotides align to TRBD1. Looked up from germline, CDR1 is SGHAT and CDR2 is FQDESV (reference sequence). V shed 3 bases and J 9 bases; nucleotides not matched to a gene: 9. This CDR3 is built from 15 residues. CDR3 protein: CASSFPGTGLTEQFF. In DNA, the CDR3 is TGTGCCAGCAGCTTCCCCGGGACAGGGTTGACTGAGCAGTTCTTC.

The chain has TRBV2 and TRBJ2-1; 8 positions agree with TRBD2. The germline V gene has CDR1 SNHLY and CDR2 FYNNEI. Unmatched junction bases numbered 14, after V lost 7 bases and J lost 6 bases. CDR3 size: 16 residues. CDR3 in amino acids: CASNLDSGVTPNEQFF. CDR3 DNA sequence: TGTGCCAGCAATTTAGATAGCGGGGTAACCCCCAATGAGCAGTTCTTC.

The J gene is TRBJ2-1, the V gene TRBV7-3, with 11 positions matching TRBD2. The trim removed 6 bases at V and 9 bases at J, leaving 13 bases unmatched. The germline gives CDR1 SGHTA, CDR2 FQGTGA. This CDR3 is built from 16 residues. CDR3: CASSSTGTSGRGEQFF. The CDR3 DNA follows: TGTGCCAGCAGTAGCACCGGGACTAGCGGCCGGGGTGAGCAGTTCTTC.

This clone was seen once. The rearrangement links TRBV7-9 to TRBJ1-6; 9 bases match TRBD1. This CDR3 has 18 amino acids. V shed 5 bases and J 2 bases; nucleotides not matched to a gene: 10. Germline values: CDR1 SEHNR, CDR2 FQNEAQ (reference sequence). The CDR3 nucleotides read TGTGCCAGCAGCGGAACCGGGACAGGGAACCCCTATAATTCACCCCTCCACTTT. It is translated as CASSGTGTGNPYNSPLHF.

This clone was seen only a few times. V and J are TRBV7-3 and TRBJ2-3; TRBD1 might be the D (5 bases). Germline CDR1 reads SGHTA; CDR2 reads FQGTGA. CDR3 length: 15 residues. Trimming cost V 3 bases and J 2 bases, with 12 bases left between them. The CDR3: CASSFSGFDTDTQYF. In DNA form, the CDR3 reads TGTGCCAGCAGCTTTTCAGGGTTCGACACAGATACGCAGTATTTT.

The rearrangement uses TRBV5-5 and TRBJ2-7; D remains unclear. V gave up 3 bases and J gave up 0 bases, with 7 bases separating them. Germline V CDR1 and CDR2: SGHKS, YYEKEE (reference sequence). The CDR3 is made up of 13 amino acids. DNA of the CDR3: TGTGCCAGCAGCTCTGAGAACTCCTACGAGCAGTACTTC. This encodes CASSSENSYEQYF. The variable domain in full, completed from reference TRBV5-5 and TRBJ2-7, reads DAGVTQSPTHLIKTRGQQVTLRCSPISGHKSVSWYQQVLGQGPQFIFQYYEKEERGRGNFPDRFSARQFPNYSSELNVNALLLGDSALYLCASSSENSYEQYFGPGTRLTVT.

This chain links TRBV9 with TRBJ2-4, with D perhaps matching TRBD1 (6 bases). Germline V gene sequence: CDR1 SGDLS, CDR2 YYNGEE. The V end was cut by 2 bases, the J end by 9 bases, with 15 bases between. CDR3 size: 14 residues. CDR3 sequence (DNA): TGTGCCAGCAGCGTGATTGGGGGCGCAGGCATTCAGTACTTC. Its protein product is CASSVIGGAGIQYF.

The V call is TRBV29-1, the J call TRBJ2-3; D not certain. Germline-derived CDR1 and CDR2 are SQVTM and ANQGSEA. Trimming shortened V by 3 bases and J by 1 base, and 8 bases separated the two germline ends. The CDR3 length is 13 residues. This CDR3 reads CSVDYGGTDTQYF. In DNA, the CDR3 is TGCAGCGTTGACTATGGTGGCACAGATACGCAGTATTTT.

The V call is TRBV25-1, the J call TRBJ2-7; TRBD1 matches at 7 bases. Germline CDR1 MGHDK, CDR2 SYGVNS. This CDR3 has 13 amino acids. With 10 bases clipped from V and 6 bases from J, the junction kept 12 bases outside the gene matches. The CDR3 is CATNRQGSSEQYF. DNA of the CDR3: TGTGCCACCAATAGACAGGGAAGTTCCGAGCAGTACTTC.

J is TRBJ1-2 and V is TRBV3-1 (or the pseudogene TRBV3-2); D gene ambiguous. This CDR3 is 14 amino acids long. The V gene lost 0 bases and the J gene lost 2 bases, with 7 bases spanning the gap. The germline CDR1 and CDR2 sequences are LGHDT and YNNKEL (reference sequence). The CDR3: CASSQDRGNYGYTF. Written as DNA, the CDR3 is TGTGCCAGCAGCCAAGATCGAGGAAACTATGGCTACACCTTC.